This TCR beta chain was observed in a study of blood T cell repertoires in COVID-19. V was cut by 3 bases and J by 7 bases, with 15 bases left in between. There are 14 residues in the CDR3. CDR1 and CDR2 from the germline V gene are LGHDT and YNNKEL (reference sequence). This clone was counted a single time. The assay was immunoSEQ multiplex PCR, and TCRdb's table has in-frame clones only and misses some. The profile shows around 100,000 clones, roughly 87% of them singletons. The sequenced material came from peripheral blood. The clonotype originates from a man aged 45-60 years in a cohort sampled during active COVID-19. This rearrangement joins TRBV3-1 (or the pseudogene TRBV3-2) to TRBJ2-5; weak D call: TRBD2 (5 bases). The CDR3 is CASSQASTAGTQYF. The CDR3 bases are TGTGCCAGCAGCCAGGCTAGCACGGCCGGGACCCAGTACTTC.